This T cell receptor (beta chain) emerged from a study of PD-1 blockade in classical Hodgkin lymphoma. Study-wide background: Intravenous nivolumab at 3 mg/kg was given to patients every 2 weeks.

Study-level points and caveats: It was among complete responders that baseline diversity resembled that of newly diagnosed patients.

Comment on this clone: The target antigen is unknown.

As for time point: cycle 4 day 1 (C4D1), after 6 weeks of nivolumab. Relapse was seen in all patients after autologous stem cell transplantation, and brentuximab vedotin exposure was variable. CD4+ T cells were purified from thawed PBMCs by magnetic negative selection. TCRdb's copy holds only in-frame clones and misses some; the assay was immunoSEQ multiplex PCR. The sample holds 20,000 to 25,000 clones, roughly 76% seen once. Germline V CDR1 and CDR2: SGHAT, FQNNGV. Trimming removed 9 bases at V and 0 bases at J, with 12 bases between. This CDR3 has 13 residues. This chain links TRBV11-2 with TRBJ2-7; unclear D gene. The specimen comprised CD4+ T cells from blood, sampled before the fourth cycle of nivolumab. This TCR was recovered from a human donor with classical Hodgkin lymphoma. In DNA form, the CDR3 reads TGTGCCAGTCTCGGGCCCACCTCCTACGAGCAGTACTTC. It encodes CASLGPTSYEQYF. The complete variable domain, with remaining parts taken from reference TRBV11-2 and TRBJ2-7, reads EAGVAQSPRYKIIEKRQSVAFWCNPISGHATLYWYQQILGQGPKLLIQFQNNGVVDDSQLPKDRFSAERLKGVDSTLKIQPAKLEDSAVYLCASLGPTSYEQYFGPGTRLTVT.